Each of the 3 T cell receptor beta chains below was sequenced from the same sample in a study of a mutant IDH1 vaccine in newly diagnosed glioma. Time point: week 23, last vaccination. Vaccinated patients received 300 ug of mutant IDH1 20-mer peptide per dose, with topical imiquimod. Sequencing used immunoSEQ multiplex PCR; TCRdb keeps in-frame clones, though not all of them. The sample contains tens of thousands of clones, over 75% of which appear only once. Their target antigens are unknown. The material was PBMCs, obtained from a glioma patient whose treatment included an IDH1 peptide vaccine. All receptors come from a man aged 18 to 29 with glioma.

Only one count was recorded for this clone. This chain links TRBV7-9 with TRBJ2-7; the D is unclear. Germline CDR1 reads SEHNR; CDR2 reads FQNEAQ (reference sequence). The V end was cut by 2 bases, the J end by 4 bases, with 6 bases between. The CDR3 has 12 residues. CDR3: CASSLLPYEQYF. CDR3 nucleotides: TGTGCCAGCAGCTTATTACCGTACGAGCAGTACTTC.

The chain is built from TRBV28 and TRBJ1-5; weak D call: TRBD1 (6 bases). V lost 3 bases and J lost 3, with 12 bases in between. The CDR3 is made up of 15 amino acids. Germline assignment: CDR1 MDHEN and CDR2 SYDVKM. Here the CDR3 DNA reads TGTGCCAGCAGTTTTCCCCCAGGGGTCAATCAGCCCCAGCATTTT. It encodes CASSFPPGVNQPQHF.

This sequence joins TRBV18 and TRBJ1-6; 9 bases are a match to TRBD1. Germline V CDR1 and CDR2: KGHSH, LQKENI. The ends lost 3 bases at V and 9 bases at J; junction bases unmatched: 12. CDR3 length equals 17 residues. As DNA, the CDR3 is TGTGCCAGCTCACCCTCGTCTCGGACAGGGGCGAGTTCACCCCTCCACTTT. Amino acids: CASSPSSRTGASSPLHF. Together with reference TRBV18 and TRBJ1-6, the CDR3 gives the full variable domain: NAGVMQNPRHLVRRRGQEARLRCSPMKGHSHVYWYRQLPEEGLKFMVYLQKENIIDESGMPKERFSAEFPKEGPSILRIQQVVRGDSAAYFCASSPSSRTGASSPLHFGNGTRLTVT.